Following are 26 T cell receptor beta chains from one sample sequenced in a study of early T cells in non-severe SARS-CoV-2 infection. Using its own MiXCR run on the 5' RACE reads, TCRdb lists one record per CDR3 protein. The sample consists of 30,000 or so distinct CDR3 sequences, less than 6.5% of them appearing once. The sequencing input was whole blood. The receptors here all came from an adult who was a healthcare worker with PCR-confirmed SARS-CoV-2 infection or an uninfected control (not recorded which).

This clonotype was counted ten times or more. This chain's CDR3 is CASSLIRGDYEQYF. The CDR3, as DNA: TGTGCCAGCAGCTTAATTCGTGGCGACTACGAGCAGTACTTC. J is TRBJ2-7 and V is TRBV5-4; D uncertain. The CDR3 runs 14 residues. Between the trimmed V and J ends, which lost 2 bases and 3 bases, there was a span of 12 bases. Germline CDR1 reads SGHNT; CDR2 reads YYREEE (reference sequence).

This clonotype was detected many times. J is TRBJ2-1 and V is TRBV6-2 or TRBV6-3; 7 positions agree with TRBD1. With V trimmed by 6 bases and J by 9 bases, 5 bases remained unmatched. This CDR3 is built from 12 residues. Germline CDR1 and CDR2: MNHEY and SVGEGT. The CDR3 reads CASRQTGFEQFF. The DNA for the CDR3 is TGTGCCAGCAGACAGACAGGGTTTGAGCAGTTCTTC.

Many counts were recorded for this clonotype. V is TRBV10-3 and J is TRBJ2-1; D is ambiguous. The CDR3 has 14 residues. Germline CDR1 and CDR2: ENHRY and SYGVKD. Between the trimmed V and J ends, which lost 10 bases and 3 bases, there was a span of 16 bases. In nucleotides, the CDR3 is TGTGCCACCAGCCCGTTAGACGGCTACAATGAGCAGTTCTTC. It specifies CATSPLDGYNEQFF.

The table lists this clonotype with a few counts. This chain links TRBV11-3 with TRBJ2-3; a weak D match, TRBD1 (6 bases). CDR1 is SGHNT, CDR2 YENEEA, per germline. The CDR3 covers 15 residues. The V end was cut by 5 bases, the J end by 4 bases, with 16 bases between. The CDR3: CASSQTGLTADTQYF. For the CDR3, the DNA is TGTGCCAGCAGCCAGACAGGCCTAACAGCAGATACGCAGTATTTT.

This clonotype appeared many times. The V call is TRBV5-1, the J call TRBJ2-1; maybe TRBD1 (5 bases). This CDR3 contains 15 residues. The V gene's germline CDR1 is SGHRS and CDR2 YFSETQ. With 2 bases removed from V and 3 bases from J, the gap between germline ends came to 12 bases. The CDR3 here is CASSLNKGLYNEQFF. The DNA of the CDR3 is TGCGCCAGCAGCTTAAATAAGGGGCTCTACAATGAGCAGTTCTTC. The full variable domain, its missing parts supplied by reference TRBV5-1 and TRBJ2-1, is KAGVTQTPRYLIKTRGQQVTLSCSPISGHRSVSWYQQTPGQGLQFLFEYFSETQRNKGNFPGRFSGRQFSNSRSEMNVSTLELGDSALYLCASSLNKGLYNEQFFGPGTRLTVL.

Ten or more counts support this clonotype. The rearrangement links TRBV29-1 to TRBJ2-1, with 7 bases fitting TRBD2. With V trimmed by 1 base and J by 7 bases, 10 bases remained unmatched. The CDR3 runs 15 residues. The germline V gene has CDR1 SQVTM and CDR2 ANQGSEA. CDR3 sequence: CSVEARLAASNEQFF. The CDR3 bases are TGCAGCGTTGAAGCACGACTAGCAGCTAGTAATGAGCAGTTCTTC.

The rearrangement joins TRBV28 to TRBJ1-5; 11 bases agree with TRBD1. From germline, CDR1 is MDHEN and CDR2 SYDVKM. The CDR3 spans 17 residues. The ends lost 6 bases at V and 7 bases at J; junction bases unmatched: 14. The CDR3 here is CASSLSGQGDSLQPQHF. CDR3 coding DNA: TGTGCCAGCAGCCTGTCGGGACAGGGGGACTCTTTGCAGCCCCAGCATTTT. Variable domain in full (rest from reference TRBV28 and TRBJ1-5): DVKVTQSSRYLVKRTGEKVFLECVQDMDHENMFWYRQDPGLGLRLIYFSYDVKMKEKGDIPEGYSVSREKKERFSLILESASTNQTSMYLCASSLSGQGDSLQPQHFGDGTRLSIL.

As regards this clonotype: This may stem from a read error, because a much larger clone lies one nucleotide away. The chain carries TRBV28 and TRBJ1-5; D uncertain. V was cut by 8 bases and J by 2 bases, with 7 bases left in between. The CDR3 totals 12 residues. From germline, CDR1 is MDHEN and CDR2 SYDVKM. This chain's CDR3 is CASAVGNQPQHF. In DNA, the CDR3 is TGTGCCAGCGCAGTTGGCAATCAGCCCCAGCATTTT.

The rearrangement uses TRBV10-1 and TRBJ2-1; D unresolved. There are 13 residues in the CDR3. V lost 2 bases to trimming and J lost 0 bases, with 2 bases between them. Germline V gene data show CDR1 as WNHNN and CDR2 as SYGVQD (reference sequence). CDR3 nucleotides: TGCGCCAGCAGTGAGGCCTCCTACAATGAGCAGTTCTTC. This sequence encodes CASSEASYNEQFF.

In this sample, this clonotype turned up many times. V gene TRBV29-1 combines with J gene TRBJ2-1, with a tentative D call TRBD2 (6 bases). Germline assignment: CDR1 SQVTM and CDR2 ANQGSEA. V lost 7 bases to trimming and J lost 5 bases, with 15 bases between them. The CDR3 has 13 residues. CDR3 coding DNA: TGCAGCGGGGAAGGCCTAGCGAACAATGAGCAGTTCTTC. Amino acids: CSGEGLANNEQFF.

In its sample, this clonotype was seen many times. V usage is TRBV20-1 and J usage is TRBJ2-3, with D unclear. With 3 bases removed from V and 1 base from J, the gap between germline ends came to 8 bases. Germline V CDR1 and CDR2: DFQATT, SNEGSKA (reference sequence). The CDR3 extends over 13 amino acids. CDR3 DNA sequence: TGCAGTGCTAGGAGACCTGGCACAGATACGCAGTATTTT. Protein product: CSARRPGTDTQYF.

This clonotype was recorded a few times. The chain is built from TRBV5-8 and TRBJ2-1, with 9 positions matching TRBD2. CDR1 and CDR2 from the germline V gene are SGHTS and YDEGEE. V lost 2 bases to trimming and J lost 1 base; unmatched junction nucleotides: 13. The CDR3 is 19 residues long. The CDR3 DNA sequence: TGTGCCAGCAGCTTTCATTTTCGGGCTAGCGGGACGTCCTACAATGAGCAGTTCTTC. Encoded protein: CASSFHFRASGTSYNEQFF.

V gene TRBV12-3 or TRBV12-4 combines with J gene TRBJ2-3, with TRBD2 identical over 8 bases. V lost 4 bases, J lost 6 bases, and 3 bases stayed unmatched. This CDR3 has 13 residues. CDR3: CASSSSSGDTQYF. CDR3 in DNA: TGTGCCAGCAGTTCCTCTAGCGGGGATACGCAGTATTTT.

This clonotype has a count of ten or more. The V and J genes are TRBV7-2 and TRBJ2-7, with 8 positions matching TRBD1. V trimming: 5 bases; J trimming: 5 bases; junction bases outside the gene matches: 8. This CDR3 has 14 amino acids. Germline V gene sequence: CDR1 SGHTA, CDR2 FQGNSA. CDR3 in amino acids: CASSVIQGADEQYF. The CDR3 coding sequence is TGTGCCAGCAGCGTTATCCAGGGGGCTGACGAGCAGTACTTC.

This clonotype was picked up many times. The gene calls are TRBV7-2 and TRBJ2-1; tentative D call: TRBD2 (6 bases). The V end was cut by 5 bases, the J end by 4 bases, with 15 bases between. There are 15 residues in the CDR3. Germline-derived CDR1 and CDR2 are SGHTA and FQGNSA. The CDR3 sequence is CASSTGISGYNEQFF. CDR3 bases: TGTGCCAGCAGCACTGGGATTAGCGGTTACAATGAGCAGTTCTTC.

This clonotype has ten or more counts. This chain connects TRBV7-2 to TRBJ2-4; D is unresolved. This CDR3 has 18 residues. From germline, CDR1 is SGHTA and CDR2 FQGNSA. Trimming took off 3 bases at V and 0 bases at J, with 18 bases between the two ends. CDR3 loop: CASSLPNGYSLAKNIQYF. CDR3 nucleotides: TGTGCCAGCAGCTTGCCCAACGGGTACTCCTTAGCCAAAAACATTCAGTACTTC.

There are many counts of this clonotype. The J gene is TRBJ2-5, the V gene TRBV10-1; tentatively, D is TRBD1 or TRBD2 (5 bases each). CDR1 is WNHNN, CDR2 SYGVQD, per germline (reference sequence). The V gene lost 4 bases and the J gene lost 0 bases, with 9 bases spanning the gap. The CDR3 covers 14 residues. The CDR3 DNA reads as TGCGCCAGCAGTGGGGGACGGTACCAAGAGACCCAGTACTTC. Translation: CASSGGRYQETQYF.

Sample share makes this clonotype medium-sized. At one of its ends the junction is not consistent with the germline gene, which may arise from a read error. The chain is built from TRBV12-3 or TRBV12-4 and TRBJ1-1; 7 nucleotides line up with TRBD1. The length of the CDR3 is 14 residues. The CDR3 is CASNLQGKGTEAFF. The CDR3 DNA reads TGTGCCAGCAATTTACAGGGGAAGGGCACTGAAGCTTTCTTT.

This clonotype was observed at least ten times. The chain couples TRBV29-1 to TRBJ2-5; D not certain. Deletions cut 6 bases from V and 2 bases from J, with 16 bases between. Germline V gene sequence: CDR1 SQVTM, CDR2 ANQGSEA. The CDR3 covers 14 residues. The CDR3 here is CSVATVAGQETQYF. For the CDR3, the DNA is TGCAGCGTGGCCACCGTGGCAGGTCAAGAGACCCAGTACTTC.

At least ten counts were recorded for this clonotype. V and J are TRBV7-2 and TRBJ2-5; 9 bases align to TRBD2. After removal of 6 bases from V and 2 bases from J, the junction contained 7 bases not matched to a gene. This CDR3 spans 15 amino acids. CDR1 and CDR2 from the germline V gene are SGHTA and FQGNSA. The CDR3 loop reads CASRRGSGRQETQYF. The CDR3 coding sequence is TGTGCCAGCAGGCGAGGCAGCGGGAGGCAAGAGACCCAGTACTTC.

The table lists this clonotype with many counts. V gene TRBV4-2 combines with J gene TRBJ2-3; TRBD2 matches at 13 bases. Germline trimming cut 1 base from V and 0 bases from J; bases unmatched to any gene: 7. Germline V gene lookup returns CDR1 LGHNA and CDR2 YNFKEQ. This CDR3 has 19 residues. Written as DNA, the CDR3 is TGTGCCAGCAGCCAAGCGGCTGGACTAGCGGGAGTCAGCACAGATACGCAGTATTTT. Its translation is CASSQAAGLAGVSTDTQYF.

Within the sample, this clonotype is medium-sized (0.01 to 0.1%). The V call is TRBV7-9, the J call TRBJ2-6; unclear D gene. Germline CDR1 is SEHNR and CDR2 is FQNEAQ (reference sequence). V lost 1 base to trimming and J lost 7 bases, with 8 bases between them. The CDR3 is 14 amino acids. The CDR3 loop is CASSLVPGANVLTF. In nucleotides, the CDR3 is TGTGCCAGCAGCTTAGTGCCCGGAGCCAACGTCCTGACTTTC.

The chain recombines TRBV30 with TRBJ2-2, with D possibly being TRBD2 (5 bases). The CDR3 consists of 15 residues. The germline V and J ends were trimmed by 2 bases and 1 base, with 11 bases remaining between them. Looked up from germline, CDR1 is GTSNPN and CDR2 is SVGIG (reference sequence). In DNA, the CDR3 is TGTGCCTGGAGTCCACTCGGACTGAACACCGGGGAGCTGTTTTTT. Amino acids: CAWSPLGLNTGELFF.

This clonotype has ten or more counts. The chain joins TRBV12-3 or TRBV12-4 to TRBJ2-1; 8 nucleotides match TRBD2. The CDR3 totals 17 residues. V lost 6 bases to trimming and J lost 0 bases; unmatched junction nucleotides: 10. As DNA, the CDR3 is TGTGCCAGCAGCCTGCATGGGAGCGGGAGCTCCTACAATGAGCAGTTCTTC. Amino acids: CASSLHGSGSSYNEQFF.

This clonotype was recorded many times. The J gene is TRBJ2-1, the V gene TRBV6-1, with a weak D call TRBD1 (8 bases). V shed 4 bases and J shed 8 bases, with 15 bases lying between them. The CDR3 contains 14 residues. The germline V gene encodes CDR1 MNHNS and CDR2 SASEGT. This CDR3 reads CASSGQGREDEQFF. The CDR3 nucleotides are TGTGCCAGCAGTGGACAGGGGAGGGAGGATGAGCAGTTCTTC.

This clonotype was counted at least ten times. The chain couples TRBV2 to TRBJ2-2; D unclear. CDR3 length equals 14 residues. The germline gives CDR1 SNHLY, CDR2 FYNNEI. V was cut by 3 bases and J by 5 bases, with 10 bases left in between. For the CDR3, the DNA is TGTGCCAGCAGTGAGATGGCAGTGACCGGGGAGCTGTTTTTT. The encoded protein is CASSEMAVTGELFF. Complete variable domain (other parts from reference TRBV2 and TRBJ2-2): EPEVTQTPSHQVTQMGQEVILRCVPISNHLYFYWYRQILGQKVEFLVSFYNNEISEKSEIFDDQFSVERPDGSNFTLKIRSTKLEDSAMYFCASSEMAVTGELFFGEGSRLTVL.